The sequence of this TCR beta chain was determined in a study of T cells in Graves' hyperthyroidism and ophthalmopathy. Amplification of TCR beta CDR3 regions was performed using RNA transcripts as template. Researchers ran a first-round RT-PCR on the TCR CDR3 using the HTBI primer set. In TCRdb, the multiplex PCR reads were re-called with MiXCR into one record per CDR3 protein. The sample consists of 200,000 to 250,000 distinct CDR3 sequences, around 26% of them appearing once. This clonotype was seen at least ten times. Exclusion criteria comprised uncontrolled infection, other autoimmune disease, pregnancy or lactation. Germline V gives CDR1 DFQATT, CDR2 SNEGSKA (reference sequence). The ends lost 1 base at V and 4 bases at J; junction bases unmatched: 10. The CDR3 loop spans 15 amino acids.

Material: blood. The rearrangement links TRBV20-1 to TRBJ2-7, with 7 bases identical to TRBD2. The TCR was taken from a woman aged 40 to 49 with Graves' ophthalmopathy. In nucleotides, the CDR3 is TGCAGTGCTAGAGGCCGGCGGGAGCGTTCTTACGAGCAGTACTTC. It codes for CSARGRRERSYEQYF.